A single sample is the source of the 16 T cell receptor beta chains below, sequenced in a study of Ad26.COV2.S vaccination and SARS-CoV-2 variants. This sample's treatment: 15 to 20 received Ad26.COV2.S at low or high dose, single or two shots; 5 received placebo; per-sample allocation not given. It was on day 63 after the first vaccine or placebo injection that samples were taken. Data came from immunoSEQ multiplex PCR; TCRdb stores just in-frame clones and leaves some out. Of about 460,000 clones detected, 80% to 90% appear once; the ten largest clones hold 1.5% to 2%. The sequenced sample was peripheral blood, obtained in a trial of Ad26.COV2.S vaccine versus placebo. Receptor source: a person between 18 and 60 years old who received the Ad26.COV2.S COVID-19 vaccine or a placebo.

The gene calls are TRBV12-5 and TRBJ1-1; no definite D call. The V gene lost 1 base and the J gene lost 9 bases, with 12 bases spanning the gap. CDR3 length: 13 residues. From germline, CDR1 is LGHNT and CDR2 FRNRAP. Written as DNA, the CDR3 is TGTGCTAGTGGTTTGGGCTCCGGAGCCCAAGCTTTCTTT. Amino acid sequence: CASGLGSGAQAFF. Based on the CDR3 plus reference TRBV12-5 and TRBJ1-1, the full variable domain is DARVTQTPRHKVTEMGQEVTMRCQPILGHNTVFWYRQTMMQGLELLAYFRNRAPLDDSGMPKDRFSAEMPDATLATLKIQPSEPRDSAVYFCASGLGSGAQAFFGQGTRLTVV.

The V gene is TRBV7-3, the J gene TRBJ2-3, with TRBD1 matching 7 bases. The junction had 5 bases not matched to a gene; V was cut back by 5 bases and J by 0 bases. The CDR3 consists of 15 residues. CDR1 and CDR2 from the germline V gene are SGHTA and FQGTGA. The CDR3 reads CASSVGTASTDTQYF. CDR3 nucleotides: TGTGCCAGCAGCGTCGGGACAGCTAGCACAGATACGCAGTATTTT. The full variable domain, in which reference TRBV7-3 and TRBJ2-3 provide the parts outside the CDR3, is GAGVSQTPSNKVTEKGKYVELRCDPISGHTALYWYRQSLGQGPEFLIYFQGTGAADDSGLPNDRFFAVRPEGSVSTLKIQRTERGDSAVYLCASSVGTASTDTQYFGPGTRLTVL.

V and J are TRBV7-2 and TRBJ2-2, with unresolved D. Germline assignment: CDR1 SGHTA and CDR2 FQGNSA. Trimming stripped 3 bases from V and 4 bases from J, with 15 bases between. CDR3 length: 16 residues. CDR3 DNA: TGTGCCAGCAGCTTCCAGCCTAGTGGTCTCACCGGGGAGCTGTTTTTT. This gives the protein CASSFQPSGLTGELFF.

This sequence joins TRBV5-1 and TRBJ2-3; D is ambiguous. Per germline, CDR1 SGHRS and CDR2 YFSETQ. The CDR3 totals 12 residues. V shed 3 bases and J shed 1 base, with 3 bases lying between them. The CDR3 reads CASSSRTDTQYF. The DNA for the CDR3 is TGCGCCAGCAGCTCCCGCACAGATACGCAGTATTTT.

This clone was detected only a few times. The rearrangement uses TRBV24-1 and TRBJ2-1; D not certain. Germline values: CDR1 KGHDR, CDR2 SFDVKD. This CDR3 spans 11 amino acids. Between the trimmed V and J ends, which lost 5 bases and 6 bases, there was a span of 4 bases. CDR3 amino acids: CATSVGNEQFF. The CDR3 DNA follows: TGTGCCACCAGTGTAGGCAATGAGCAGTTCTTC.

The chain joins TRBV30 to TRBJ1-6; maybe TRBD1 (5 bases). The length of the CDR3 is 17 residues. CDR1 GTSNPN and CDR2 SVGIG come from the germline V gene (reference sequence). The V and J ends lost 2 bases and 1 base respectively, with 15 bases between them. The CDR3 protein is CAWSSGGGNSYNSPLHF. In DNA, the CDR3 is TGTGCCTGGAGTTCTGGGGGGGGGAATTCCTATAATTCACCCCTCCACTTT.

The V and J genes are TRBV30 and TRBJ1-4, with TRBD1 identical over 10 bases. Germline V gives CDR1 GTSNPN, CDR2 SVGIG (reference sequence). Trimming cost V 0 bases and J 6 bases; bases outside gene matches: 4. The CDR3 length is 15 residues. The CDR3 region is CAWSVGQGLYEKLFF. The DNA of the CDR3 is TGTGCCTGGAGTGTGGGACAGGGGTTGTATGAAAAACTGTTTTTT.

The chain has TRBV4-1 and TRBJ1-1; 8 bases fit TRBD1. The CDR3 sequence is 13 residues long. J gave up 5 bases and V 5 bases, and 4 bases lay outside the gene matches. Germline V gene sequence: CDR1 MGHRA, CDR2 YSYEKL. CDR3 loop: CASSTDRGTEAFF. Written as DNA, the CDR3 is TGCGCCAGCAGCACCGACAGGGGAACTGAAGCTTTCTTT.

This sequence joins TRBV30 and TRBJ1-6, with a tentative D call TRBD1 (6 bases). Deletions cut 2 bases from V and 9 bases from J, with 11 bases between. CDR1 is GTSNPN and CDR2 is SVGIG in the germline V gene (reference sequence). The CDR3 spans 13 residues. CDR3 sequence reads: CAWSRDIGSPLHF. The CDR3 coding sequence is TGTGCCTGGAGTAGGGACATCGGTTCACCCCTCCACTTT.

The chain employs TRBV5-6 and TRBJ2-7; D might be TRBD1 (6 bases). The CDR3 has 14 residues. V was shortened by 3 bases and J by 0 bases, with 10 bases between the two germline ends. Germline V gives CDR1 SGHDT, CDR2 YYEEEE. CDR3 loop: CASSSEGGSYEQYF. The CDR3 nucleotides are TGTGCCAGCAGCTCTGAAGGGGGCTCCTACGAGCAGTACTTC.

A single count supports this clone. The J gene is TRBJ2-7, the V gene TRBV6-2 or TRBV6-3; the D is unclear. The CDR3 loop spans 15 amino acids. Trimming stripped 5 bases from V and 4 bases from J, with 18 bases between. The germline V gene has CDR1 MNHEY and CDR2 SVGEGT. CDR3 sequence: CASSKQGLVKYEQYF. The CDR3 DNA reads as TGTGCCAGCAGTAAACAAGGGCTTGTTAAGTACGAGCAGTACTTC.

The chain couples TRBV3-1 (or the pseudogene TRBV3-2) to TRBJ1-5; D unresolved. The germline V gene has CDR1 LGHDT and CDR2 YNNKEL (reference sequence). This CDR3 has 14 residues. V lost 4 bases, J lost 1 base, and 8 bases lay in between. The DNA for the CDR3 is TGTGCCAGCAGCCGAAGTGGGAGCAATCAGCCCCAGCATTTT. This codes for CASSRSGSNQPQHF.

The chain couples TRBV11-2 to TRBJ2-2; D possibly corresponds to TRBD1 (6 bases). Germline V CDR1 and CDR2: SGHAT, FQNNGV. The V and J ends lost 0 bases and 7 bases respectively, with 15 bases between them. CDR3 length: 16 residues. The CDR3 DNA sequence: TGTGCCAGCAGCTTAGAGGCGCAGGGGTTGTTCGGGGAGCTGTTTTTT. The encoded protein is CASSLEAQGLFGELFF.

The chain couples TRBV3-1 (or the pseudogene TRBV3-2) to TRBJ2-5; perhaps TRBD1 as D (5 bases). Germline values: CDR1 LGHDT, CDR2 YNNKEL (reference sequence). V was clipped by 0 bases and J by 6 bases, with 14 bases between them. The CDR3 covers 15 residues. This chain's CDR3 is CASSQDTGQIQTQYF. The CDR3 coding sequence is TGTGCCAGCAGCCAAGATACAGGTCAAATACAGACCCAGTACTTC.

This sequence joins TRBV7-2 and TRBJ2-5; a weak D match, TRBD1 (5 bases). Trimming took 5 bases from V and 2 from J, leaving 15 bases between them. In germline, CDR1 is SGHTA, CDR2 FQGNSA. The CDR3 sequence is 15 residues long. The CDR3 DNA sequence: TGTGCCAGCAGCGGCCACAGGATAGATCAAGAGACCCAGTACTTC. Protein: CASSGHRIDQETQYF.

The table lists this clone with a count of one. In DNA form, the CDR3 reads TGTGCCAGCGGAACCGGGTCCTACAATGAGCAGTTCTTC. Translating gives CASGTGSYNEQFF. The rearrangement uses TRBV5-4 and TRBJ2-1; unclear D gene. Germline values: CDR1 SGHNT, CDR2 YYREEE (reference sequence). The CDR3 loop spans 13 amino acids. Trimming took 7 bases from V and 1 from J, leaving 9 bases between them.